Below, 18 T cell receptor beta chains from the same sample are listed, as sequenced in a study of T cell repertoires and HLA-DP antigens. Clones were read by immunoSEQ multiplex PCR, and TCRdb kept only the in-frame ones, dropping some. The sample lists about 73,000 clones; around four fifths were seen once. Antigen specificity for these receptors is unknown. Specimen: CD4+ T cells from PBMCs. These receptors originate from a man aged 55 to 70 in good health and CMV-seronegative.

The chain is built from TRBV7-9 and TRBJ2-1, with D perhaps TRBD1 (7 bases). Trimming removed 5 bases from V and 0 bases from J, with 20 bases in between. Germline V CDR1 and CDR2: SEHNR, FQNEAQ (reference sequence). The CDR3 is made up of 18 amino acids. In DNA, the CDR3 is TGTGCCAGCAGCCCGTACAGGGGAGGAGGCCGCTCCTACAATGAGCAGTTCTTC. Its protein is CASSPYRGGGRSYNEQFF. The whole variable domain, remainder taken from reference TRBV7-9 and TRBJ2-1, is DTGVSQNPRHKITKRGQNVTFRCDPISEHNRLYWYRQTLGQGPEFLTYFQNEAQLEKSRLLSDRFSAERPKGSFSTLEIQRTEQGDSAMYLCASSPYRGGGRSYNEQFFGPGTRLTVL.

The chain has TRBV9 and TRBJ2-1; possibly TRBD2 for D (6 bases). Germline CDR1 and CDR2: SGDLS and YYNGEE. The CDR3 has 13 residues. Trimming left V 4 bases short and J 5 bases short, with 10 bases between. The CDR3 loop reads CASSPRTNNEQFF. The CDR3 DNA follows: TGTGCCAGCAGCCCCCGGACTAACAATGAGCAGTTCTTC. Together with reference TRBV9 and TRBJ2-1, the CDR3 gives the full variable domain: DSGVTQTPKHLITATGQRVTLRCSPRSGDLSVYWYQQSLDQGLQFLIQYYNGEERAKGNILERFSAQQFPDLHSELNLSSLELGDSALYFCASSPRTNNEQFFGPGTRLTVL.

This clone occurred once. The chain recombines TRBV4-2 with TRBJ2-3; 7 bases align to TRBD2. V gave up 1 base and J gave up 0 bases; unmatched junction bases: 1. This CDR3 region has 15 residues. Germline assignment: CDR1 LGHNA and CDR2 YNFKEQ. The CDR3 sequence: CASSQGEGSTDTQYF. In nucleotides, the CDR3 is TGTGCCAGCAGCCAAGGGGAGGGGAGCACAGATACGCAGTATTTT.

The V gene is TRBV6-5, the J gene TRBJ1-1, with D maybe TRBD1 (6 bases). V was shortened by 5 bases and J by 5 bases, with 15 bases between the two germline ends. The CDR3 consists of 14 residues. The germline V gene has CDR1 MNHEY and CDR2 SVGAGI. DNA for the CDR3: TGTGCCAGCAGTAAAGAAGGGGGGTGGACTGAAGCTTTCTTT. Amino acid sequence: CASSKEGGWTEAFF.

The chain carries TRBV6-6 and TRBJ2-5; 16 nucleotides match TRBD2. The junction had 2 bases not matched to a gene; V was cut back by 8 bases and J by 5 bases. Germline values: CDR1 MNHNY, CDR2 SVGAGI (reference sequence). The CDR3 has 14 amino acids. The CDR3 is CASQGLAGGETQYF. The CDR3 nucleotides read TGTGCCAGCCAGGGACTAGCGGGAGGGGAGACCCAGTACTTC.

The V gene is TRBV29-1, the J gene TRBJ2-3, with TRBD2 identical over 10 bases. Germline V gives CDR1 SQVTM, CDR2 ANQGSEA. Trimming at V came to 3 bases and at J to 9 bases, leaving 9 bases not matched to a gene. The CDR3 sequence is 14 residues long. CDR3 sequence: CSVDTSGAPGTQYF. The CDR3 DNA follows: TGCAGCGTTGACACTAGCGGGGCCCCGGGGACGCAGTATTTT.

V is TRBV10-3 and J is TRBJ2-3; weak D call: TRBD1 (6 bases). This CDR3 comprises 14 residues. Trimming took 4 bases from V and 0 from J, leaving 8 bases between them. Germline V CDR1 and CDR2: ENHRY, SYGVKD. The CDR3 sequence is CAISVDRSTDTQYF. The CDR3 nucleotides read TGTGCCATCAGTGTCGACAGGAGCACAGATACGCAGTATTTT.

CDR3: CASSFGTGITNYGYTF. Written as DNA, the CDR3 is TGTGCCAGCAGCTTTGGGACAGGGATTACTAACTATGGCTACACCTTC. The chain is built from TRBV7-2 and TRBJ1-2, with TRBD1 matching over 9 bases. V trimming: 3 bases; J trimming: 0 bases; junction bases outside the gene matches: 5. The germline CDR1 and CDR2 sequences are SGHTA and FQGNSA. CDR3 length: 16 residues. The full variable domain, with the rest looked up from reference TRBV7-2 and TRBJ1-2, is GAGVSQSPSNKVTEKGKDVELRCDPISGHTALYWYRQSLGQGLEFLIYFQGNSAPDKSGLPSDRFSAERTGGSVSTLTIQRTQQEDSAVYLCASSFGTGITNYGYTFGSGTRLTVV.

This chain links TRBV30 with TRBJ2-3; TRBD2 is a possible D gene (5 bases). This CDR3 is 17 amino acids long. V lost 2 bases and J 1 base, leaving 19 bases between the germline ends. CDR1 is GTSNPN and CDR2 is SVGIG in the germline V gene (reference sequence). The CDR3 bases are TGTGCCTGGAGTTTGGGGATGCGGGCTTCGGGCACAGATACGCAGTATTTT. Residues: CAWSLGMRASGTDTQYF.

The rearrangement links TRBV5-5 to TRBJ2-7; D gene unclear. This CDR3 is 15 amino acids long. Germline-derived CDR1 and CDR2 are SGHKS and YYEKEE (reference sequence). The ends were cut back, 5 bases at V and 0 bases at J, with 15 bases in the middle. This CDR3 is CASSPQASHSYEQYF. In nucleotides, the CDR3 is TGTGCCAGCAGTCCGCAGGCTTCCCACTCCTACGAGCAGTACTTC.

V usage is TRBV7-9 and J usage is TRBJ1-2; 8 bases map to TRBD1. The germline V gene has CDR1 SEHNR and CDR2 FQNEAQ (reference sequence). The CDR3 is made up of 16 amino acids. The V gene end was trimmed by 5 bases and the J gene end by 4 bases; junction bases not matched to a gene: 12. CDR3 in amino acids: CASSRPAAGQVYGYTF. In nucleotides, the CDR3 is TGTGCCAGCAGCAGACCCGCGGCGGGACAGGTCTATGGCTACACCTTC.

The chain uses TRBV15 and TRBJ2-2; D unclear. CDR3 length equals 15 residues. Germline V gene sequence: CDR1 LNHNV, CDR2 YYDKDF (reference sequence). Trimming stripped 8 bases from V and 4 bases from J, with 17 bases between. The CDR3 protein is CATAAAAYGTGELFF. The DNA of the CDR3 is TGTGCCACCGCGGCAGCCGCCTACGGCACCGGGGAGCTGTTTTTT.

The chain uses TRBV6-1 and TRBJ1-2, with 7 bases matching TRBD1. The CDR3 contains 14 residues. Unmatched junction bases numbered 13, after V lost 5 bases and J lost 10 bases. Germline loops: CDR1 MNHNS, CDR2 SASEGT. CDR3 amino acids: CASSQTGRGLSYTF. CDR3 DNA: TGTGCCAGCAGTCAGACAGGGCGGGGGTTATCCTACACCTTC.

This chain connects TRBV4-2 to TRBJ2-3, with 9 bases aligning to TRBD2. The germline V gene has CDR1 LGHNA and CDR2 YNFKEQ. This CDR3 contains 15 residues. Germline trimming cut 3 bases from V and 5 bases from J; bases unmatched to any gene: 6. In DNA, the CDR3 is TGTGCCAGCAGCCACAGCGGGGGGACGGGAGATACGCAGTATTTT. This translates into CASSHSGGTGDTQYF.

CDR3 sequence: CASSPRRGTRTGSYNEQFF. DNA of the CDR3: TGTGCCAGCAGCCCCCGTCGGGGGACAAGGACGGGCTCCTACAATGAGCAGTTCTTC. V is TRBV7-8 and J is TRBJ2-1; the D call may be TRBD1 or TRBD2 (6 bases each). CDR1 and CDR2 (germline): SGHVS, FQNEAQ. This CDR3 comprises 19 residues. Trimming pared 5 bases from V and 0 bases from J, leaving 23 bases between.

This chain links TRBV5-1 with TRBJ1-5; D is uncertain. Germline V gene data show CDR1 as SGHRS and CDR2 as YFSETQ. V was trimmed by 4 bases and J by 0 bases, leaving 5 bases between them. The CDR3 is 13 amino acids. The CDR3 sequence: CASSPDSNQPQHF. The DNA of the CDR3 is TGCGCCAGCAGCCCAGATAGCAATCAGCCCCAGCATTTT.

The V call is TRBV11-3, the J call TRBJ1-6, with D unresolved. In germline, CDR1 is SGHNT, CDR2 YENEEA. The CDR3 is 12 residues long. V shed 5 bases and J shed 14 bases, with 13 bases lying between them. The CDR3 protein is CASSLGDKALHF. In DNA form, the CDR3 reads TGTGCCAGCAGCCTTGGAGATAAGGCCCTCCACTTT.

This sequence joins TRBV7-2 and TRBJ1-2; D call uncertain. The germline gives CDR1 SGHTA, CDR2 FQGNSA. Trimming left V 8 bases short and J 4 bases short, with 14 bases between. The CDR3 is 13 residues long. This CDR3 is CASGPPGLYGYTF. The CDR3 region has the DNA TGTGCCAGCGGTCCCCCCGGCCTCTATGGCTACACCTTC. The full variable domain, completed using reference TRBV7-2 and TRBJ1-2, is GAGVSQSPSNKVTEKGKDVELRCDPISGHTALYWYRQSLGQGLEFLIYFQGNSAPDKSGLPSDRFSAERTGGSVSTLTIQRTQQEDSAVYLCASGPPGLYGYTFGSGTRLTVV.